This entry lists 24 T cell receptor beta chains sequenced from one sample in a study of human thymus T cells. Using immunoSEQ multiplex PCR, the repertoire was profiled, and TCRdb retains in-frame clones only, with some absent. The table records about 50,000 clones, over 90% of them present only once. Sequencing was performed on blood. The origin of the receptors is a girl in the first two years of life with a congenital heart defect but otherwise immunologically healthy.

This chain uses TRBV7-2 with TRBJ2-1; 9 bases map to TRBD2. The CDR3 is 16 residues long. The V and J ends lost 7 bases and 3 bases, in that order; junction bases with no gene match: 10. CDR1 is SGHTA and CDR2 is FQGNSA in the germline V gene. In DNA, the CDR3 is TGTGCCAGCATTGGGGGAGGCGGGAGGGACTACAATGAGCAGTTCTTC. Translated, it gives CASIGGGGRDYNEQFF.

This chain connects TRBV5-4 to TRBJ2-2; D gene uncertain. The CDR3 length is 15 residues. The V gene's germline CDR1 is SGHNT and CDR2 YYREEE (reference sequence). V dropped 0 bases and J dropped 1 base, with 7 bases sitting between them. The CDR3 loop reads CASSLAAKNTGELFF. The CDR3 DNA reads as TGTGCCAGCAGCTTGGCAGCGAAGAACACCGGGGAGCTGTTTTTT.

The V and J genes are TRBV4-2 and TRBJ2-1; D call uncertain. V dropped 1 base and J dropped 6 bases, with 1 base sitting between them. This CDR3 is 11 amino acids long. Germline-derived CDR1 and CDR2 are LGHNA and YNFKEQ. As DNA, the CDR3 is TGTGCCAGCAGCCAAGGCAATGAGCAGTTCTTC. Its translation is CASSQGNEQFF.

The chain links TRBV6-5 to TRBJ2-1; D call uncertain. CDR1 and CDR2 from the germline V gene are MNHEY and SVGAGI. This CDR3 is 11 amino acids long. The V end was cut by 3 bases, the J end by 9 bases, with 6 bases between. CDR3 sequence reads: CASSYIGEQFF. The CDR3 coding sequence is TGTGCCAGCAGTTATATCGGTGAGCAGTTCTTC.

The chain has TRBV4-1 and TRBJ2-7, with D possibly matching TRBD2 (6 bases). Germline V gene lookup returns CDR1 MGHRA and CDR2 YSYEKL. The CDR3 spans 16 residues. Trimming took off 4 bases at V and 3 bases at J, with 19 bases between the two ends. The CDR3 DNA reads TGCGCCAGCAGCCTAAGGAGGGGAACTCCTATCTACGAGCAGTACTTC. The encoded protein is CASSLRRGTPIYEQYF.

CDR3 sequence reads: CASSLGPGGPGTQYF. The CDR3 DNA sequence: TGCGCCAGCAGCTTGGGTCCGGGAGGGCCAGGGACCCAGTACTTC. The V call is TRBV5-1, the J call TRBJ2-5; 8 nucleotides line up with TRBD2. This CDR3 region has 15 residues. Germline lookup yields CDR1 SGHRS and CDR2 YFSETQ. V lost 0 bases and J lost 7; bases outside the gene matches: 8.

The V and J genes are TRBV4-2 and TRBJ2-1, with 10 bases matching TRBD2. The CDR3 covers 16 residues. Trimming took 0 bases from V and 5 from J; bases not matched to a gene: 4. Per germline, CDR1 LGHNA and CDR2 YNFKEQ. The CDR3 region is CASSQDHSGRDNEQFF. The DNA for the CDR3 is TGTGCCAGCAGCCAAGATCACAGCGGGAGGGACAATGAGCAGTTCTTC.

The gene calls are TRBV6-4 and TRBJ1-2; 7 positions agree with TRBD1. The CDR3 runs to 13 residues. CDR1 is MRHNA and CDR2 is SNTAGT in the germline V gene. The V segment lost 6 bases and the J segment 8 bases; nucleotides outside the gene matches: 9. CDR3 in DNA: TGTGCCAGCAGCCCAGAGACAGGGATCGGCTACACCTTC. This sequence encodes CASSPETGIGYTF.

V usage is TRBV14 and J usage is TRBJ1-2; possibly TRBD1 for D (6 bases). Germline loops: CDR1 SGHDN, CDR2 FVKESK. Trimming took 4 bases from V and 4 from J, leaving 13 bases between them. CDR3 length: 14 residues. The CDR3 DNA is TGTGCCAGCAGCCGAGAGGCAGGGGCCTATGGCTACACCTTC. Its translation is CASSREAGAYGYTF.

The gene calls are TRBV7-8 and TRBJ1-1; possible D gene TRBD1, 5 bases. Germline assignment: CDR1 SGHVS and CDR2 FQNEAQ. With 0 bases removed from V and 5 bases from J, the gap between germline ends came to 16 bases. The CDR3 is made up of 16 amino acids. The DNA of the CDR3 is TGTGCCAGCAGCTTAGCGAGGGTCGGGGGGGGAACTGAAGCTTTCTTT. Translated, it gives CASSLARVGGGTEAFF.

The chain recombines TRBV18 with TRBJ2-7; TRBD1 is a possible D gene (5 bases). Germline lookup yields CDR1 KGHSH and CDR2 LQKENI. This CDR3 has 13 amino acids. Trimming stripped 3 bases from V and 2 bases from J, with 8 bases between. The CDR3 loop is CASSPAGTYEQYF. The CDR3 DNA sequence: TGTGCCAGCTCACCCGCAGGGACCTACGAGCAGTACTTC.

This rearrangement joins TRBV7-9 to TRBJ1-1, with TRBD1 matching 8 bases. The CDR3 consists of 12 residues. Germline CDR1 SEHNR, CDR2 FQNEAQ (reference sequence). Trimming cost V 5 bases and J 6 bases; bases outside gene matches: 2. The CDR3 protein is CASSPTGAEAFF. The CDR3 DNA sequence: TGTGCCAGCAGCCCGACAGGGGCTGAAGCTTTCTTT.

The CDR3, as DNA: TGTGCCACCGGCACAGATCCTAATCAGCCCCAGCATTTT. It codes for CATGTDPNQPQHF. This rearrangement joins TRBV15 to TRBJ1-5; D is ambiguous. With 8 bases removed from V and 4 bases from J, the gap between germline ends came to 12 bases. The germline gives CDR1 LNHNV, CDR2 YYDKDF (reference sequence). This CDR3 spans 13 amino acids.

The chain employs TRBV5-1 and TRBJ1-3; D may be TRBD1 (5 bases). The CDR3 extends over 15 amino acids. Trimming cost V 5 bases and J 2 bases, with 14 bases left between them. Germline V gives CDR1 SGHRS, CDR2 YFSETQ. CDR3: CASRAGLGPGNTIYF. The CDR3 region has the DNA TGCGCCAGCAGGGCAGGGTTAGGGCCTGGAAACACCATATATTTT. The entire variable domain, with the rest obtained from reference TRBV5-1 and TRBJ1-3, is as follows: KAGVTQTPRYLIKTRGQQVTLSCSPISGHRSVSWYQQTPGQGLQFLFEYFSETQRNKGNFPGRFSGRQFSNSRSEMNVSTLELGDSALYLCASRAGLGPGNTIYFGEGSWLTVV.

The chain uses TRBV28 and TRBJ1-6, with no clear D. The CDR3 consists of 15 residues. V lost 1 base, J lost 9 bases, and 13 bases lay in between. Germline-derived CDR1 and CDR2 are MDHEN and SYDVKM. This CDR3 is CASSLSLRNGSPLHF. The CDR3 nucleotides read TGTGCCAGCAGTTTATCATTGAGGAACGGTTCACCCCTCCACTTT.

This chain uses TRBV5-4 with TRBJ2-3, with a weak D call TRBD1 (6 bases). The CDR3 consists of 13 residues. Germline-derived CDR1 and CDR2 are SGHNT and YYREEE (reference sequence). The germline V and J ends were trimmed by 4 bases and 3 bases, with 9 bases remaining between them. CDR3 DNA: TGTGCCAGCAGCGCAACAGGGACAGATACGCAGTATTTT. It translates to CASSATGTDTQYF.

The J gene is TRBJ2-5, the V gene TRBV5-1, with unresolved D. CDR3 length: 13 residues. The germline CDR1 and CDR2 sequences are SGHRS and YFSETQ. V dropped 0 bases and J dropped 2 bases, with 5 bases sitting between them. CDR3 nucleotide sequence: TGCGCCAGCAGCTTGGTAGCTCAAGAGACCCAGTACTTC. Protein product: CASSLVAQETQYF.

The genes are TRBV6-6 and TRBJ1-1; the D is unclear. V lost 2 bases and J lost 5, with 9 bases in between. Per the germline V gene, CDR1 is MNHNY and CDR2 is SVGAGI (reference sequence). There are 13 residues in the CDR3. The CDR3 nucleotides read TGTGCCAGCAGTTACCAAGGGAATACTGAAGCTTTCTTT. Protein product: CASSYQGNTEAFF.

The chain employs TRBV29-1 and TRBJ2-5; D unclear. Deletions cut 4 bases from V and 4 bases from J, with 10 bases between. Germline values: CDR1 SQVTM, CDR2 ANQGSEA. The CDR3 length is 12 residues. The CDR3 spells CSVVRETETQYF. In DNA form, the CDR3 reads TGCAGCGTTGTGCGCGAAACAGAGACCCAGTACTTC.

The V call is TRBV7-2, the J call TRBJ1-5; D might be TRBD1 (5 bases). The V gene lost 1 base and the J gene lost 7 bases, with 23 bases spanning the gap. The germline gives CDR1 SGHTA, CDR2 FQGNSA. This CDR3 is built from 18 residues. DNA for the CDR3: TGTGCCAGCAGCTTAGGAGGGAAAGGGGTAAAGCTAAACCAGCCCCAGCATTTT. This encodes CASSLGGKGVKLNQPQHF. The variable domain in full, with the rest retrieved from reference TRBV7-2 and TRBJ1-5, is GAGVSQSPSNKVTEKGKDVELRCDPISGHTALYWYRQSLGQGLEFLIYFQGNSAPDKSGLPSDRFSAERTGGSVSTLTIQRTQQEDSAVYLCASSLGGKGVKLNQPQHFGDGTRLSIL.

The CDR3 bases are TGTGCCAGCATGAAGGCAGCCTCCTACGAGCAGTACTTC. This codes for CASMKAASYEQYF. The chain couples TRBV25-1 to TRBJ2-7; unclear D gene. Germline V CDR1 and CDR2: MGHDK, SYGVNS. CDR3 length: 13 amino acids. V was pared by 7 bases and J by 0 bases, with 10 bases between.

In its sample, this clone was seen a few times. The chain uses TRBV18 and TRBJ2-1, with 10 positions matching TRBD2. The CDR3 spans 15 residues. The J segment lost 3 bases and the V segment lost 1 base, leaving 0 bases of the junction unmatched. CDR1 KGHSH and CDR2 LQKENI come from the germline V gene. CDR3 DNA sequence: TGTGCCAGCTCACCACTAGCGGGAGGCTACAATGAGCAGTTCTTC. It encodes CASSPLAGGYNEQFF.

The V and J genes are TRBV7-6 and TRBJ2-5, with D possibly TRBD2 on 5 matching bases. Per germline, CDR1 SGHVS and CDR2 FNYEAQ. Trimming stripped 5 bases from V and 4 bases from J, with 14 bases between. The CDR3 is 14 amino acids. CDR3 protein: CASSHPVRGETQYF. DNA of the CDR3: TGTGCCAGCAGCCACCCGGTTCGGGGAGAGACCCAGTACTTC.

CDR3 residues: CASSQSKRSYGYTF. CDR3 DNA sequence: TGCGCCAGCAGTCAATCGAAGCGTTCGTATGGCTACACCTTC. J is TRBJ1-2 and V is TRBV23-1; no clear D gene. TRBV23-1 is known as an ORF, though its function is uncertain. This CDR3 has 14 amino acids. The germline V and J ends were trimmed by 0 bases and 5 bases, with 10 bases remaining between them.